The rows below give T cell receptor beta chains drawn from one sample of a study of control samples from healthy donors and cancer patients. Measured with immunoSEQ multiplex PCR; TCRdb has only the in-frame clones, and not every one. The ten top clones account for more than 2%, within a sample of roughly 190,000 clones. Material: blood. These receptors were collected from a woman younger than 45 in good health. Each CDR3 is given with its conserved first and last residue. D genes are given only for firm matches.

d_call: TRBD1
j_call: TRBJ1-1
v_call: TRBV6-4
cdr3_nt: TGTGCCAGCAGATATACGGGACAGGGGTACACTGAAGCTTTCTTT
cdr3_aa: CASRYTGQGYTEAFF

d_call: NA
j_call: TRBJ2-7
v_call: TRBV6-5
cdr3_nt: TGTGCCAGCAGGAAGGACAACTCCTACGAGCAGTACTTC
cdr3_aa: CASRKDNSYEQYF

d_call: NA
j_call: TRBJ2-7
v_call: TRBV6-5
cdr3_nt: TGTGCCAGCAGTTACTCATACGGAACCTACGAGCAGTACTTC
cdr3_aa: CASSYSYGTYEQYF

d_call: TRBD1
j_call: TRBJ2-7
v_call: TRBV19
cdr3_nt: TGTGCCAGTAGTCCTGGGACAGGAGGCGTCAAGCAGTACTTC
cdr3_aa: CASSPGTGGVKQYF

d_call: NA
j_call: TRBJ1-1
v_call: TRBV15
cdr3_nt: TGTGCCACCAGCAGAGGGGGAGGGACTGAAGCTTTCTTT
cdr3_aa: CATSRGGGTEAFF

d_call: NA
j_call: TRBJ1-4
v_call: TRBV18
cdr3_nt: TGTGCCAGCTCACCGGGTGCAACTAATGAAAAACTGTTTTTT
cdr3_aa: CASSPGATNEKLFF

d_call: NA
j_call: TRBJ1-4
v_call: TRBV6-4
cdr3_nt: TGTGCCAGCAGTGGCGCTCAGGGTGAAAAACTGTTTTTT
cdr3_aa: CASSGAQGEKLFF

d_call: TRBD1
j_call: TRBJ1-3
v_call: TRBV5-4
cdr3_nt: TGTGCCAGCGCAGGGGGCTTAGGGAACACCATATATTTT
cdr3_aa: CASAGGLGNTIYF

d_call: NA
j_call: TRBJ1-1
v_call: TRBV28
cdr3_nt: TGTGCCAGCAGTTTAACGGCAGGGATGAACACTGAAGCTTTCTTT
cdr3_aa: CASSLTAGMNTEAFF

d_call: TRBD1
j_call: TRBJ1-2
v_call: TRBV5-8
cdr3_nt: TGTGCCAGCAGCTTCAGGGGGCGCGACTATGGCTACACCTTC
cdr3_aa: CASSFRGRDYGYTF

d_call: NA
j_call: TRBJ1-6
v_call: TRBV6-4
cdr3_nt: TGTGCCAGCCCTTCCCAACTAGGCTATAATTCACCCCTCCACTTT
cdr3_aa: CASPSQLGYNSPLHF

d_call: NA
j_call: TRBJ1-2
v_call: TRBV7-9
cdr3_nt: TGTGCCAGCAGCCTCGGACAGTACTATGGCTACACCTTC
cdr3_aa: CASSLGQYYGYTF

d_call: TRBD1
j_call: TRBJ1-3
v_call: TRBV18
cdr3_nt: TGTGCCAGCTCTCCGACAGGGGGCGAAAACACCATATATTTT
cdr3_aa: CASSPTGGENTIYF

d_call: NA
j_call: TRBJ1-5
v_call: TRBV4-3
cdr3_nt: TGCGCCAGCAGCCAAGATCATAGGGGGGTTCAGCCCCAGCATTTT
cdr3_aa: CASSQDHRGVQPQHF

d_call: NA
j_call: TRBJ2-6
v_call: TRBV4-1
cdr3_nt: TGCGCCAGCAGCCCCCCATCCGGGGCCAACGTCCTGACTTTC
cdr3_aa: CASSPPSGANVLTF

d_call: TRBD1
j_call: TRBJ1-1
v_call: TRBV7-9
cdr3_nt: TGTGCCAGCAGCCAGGGGGCTGGAGCTTTCTTT
cdr3_aa: CASSQGAGAFF

d_call: TRBD1
j_call: TRBJ1-3
v_call: TRBV18
cdr3_nt: TGTGCCAGCTCACCCTTGGACAGGGAAGGAAACACCATATATTTT
cdr3_aa: CASSPLDREGNTIYF